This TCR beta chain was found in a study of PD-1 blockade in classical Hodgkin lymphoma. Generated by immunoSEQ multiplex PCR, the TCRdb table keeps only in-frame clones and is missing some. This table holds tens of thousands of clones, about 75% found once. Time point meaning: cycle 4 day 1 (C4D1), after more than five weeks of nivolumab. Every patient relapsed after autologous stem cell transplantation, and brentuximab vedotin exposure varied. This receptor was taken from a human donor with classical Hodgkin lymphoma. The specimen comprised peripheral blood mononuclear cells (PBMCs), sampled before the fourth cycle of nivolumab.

The CDR3 spells CASSHIQDPTGNYCNQPQHF. The CDR3 DNA sequence: TGTGCCAGCAGCCACATACAGGACCCAACGGGGAATTATTGCAATCAGCCCCAGCATTTT. The chain is built from TRBV14 and TRBJ1-5, with D possibly matching TRBD1 (5 bases). V was pared by 3 bases and J by 2 bases, with 26 bases between. Germline CDR1 is SGHDN and CDR2 is FVKESK. The CDR3 runs 20 residues.